This T cell receptor (beta chain) is drawn from a study of blood T cell repertoires in COVID-19. Looking at the study overall: Collection of acute and convalescent COVID-19 samples took place in the United States, Italy and Spain. From T cells, B-cell-depleted T cells, or PBMCs came the material, which was cDNA or gDNA.

Original data processing: Scientists estimated how many nucleated cells there were by amplifying reference gene primers. Profiled with immunoSEQ multiplex PCR; TCRdb holds only in-frame clones, not every one. The DNA gave D and trimming, while V, J and clone size come from that table. This table holds under 200,000 clones, about 90% found once. CDR1 LNHDA and CDR2 SQIVND come from the germline V gene (reference sequence). The CDR3 covers 18 residues. V dropped 5 bases and J dropped 0; count of bases not matched to a gene: 8. The sequenced sample was peripheral blood. The chain has TRBV19 and TRBJ2-2, with 11 bases identical to TRBD2. This clonotype was sampled from a young man with active or convalescent COVID-19. This chain's CDR3 is CASSVLAGAFANTGELFF. The DNA for the CDR3 is TGTGCCAGTAGTGTACTAGCGGGAGCGTTCGCGAACACCGGGGAGCTGTTTTTT.